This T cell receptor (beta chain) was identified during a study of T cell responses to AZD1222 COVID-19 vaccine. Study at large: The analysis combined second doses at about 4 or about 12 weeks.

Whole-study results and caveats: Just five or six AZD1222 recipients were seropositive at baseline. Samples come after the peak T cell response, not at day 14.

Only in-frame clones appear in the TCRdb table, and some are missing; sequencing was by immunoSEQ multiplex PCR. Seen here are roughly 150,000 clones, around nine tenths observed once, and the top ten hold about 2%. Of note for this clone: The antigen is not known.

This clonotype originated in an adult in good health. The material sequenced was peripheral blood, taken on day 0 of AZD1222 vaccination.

This CDR3 is CASSWGYAEAFF. The CDR3 DNA reads TGTGCCAGCAGCTGGGGGTACGCTGAAGCTTTCTTT. The rearrangement uses TRBV5-6 and TRBJ1-1; D is possibly TRBD1 (5 bases). The CDR3 has 12 residues. CDR1 is SGHDT and CDR2 is YYEEEE in the germline V gene. Trimming removed 3 bases at V and 6 bases at J, with 9 bases between.